Each of the 20 T cell receptor beta chains below was sequenced from the same sample in a study of OX40 agonist ivuxolimab in advanced cancers. Profiled with immunoSEQ multiplex PCR; TCRdb holds only in-frame clones, not every one. The profile covers some 39,000 clones, with approximately 80% appearing a single time and around 10% taken by the ten largest. The material sequenced was CD4+ or CD8+ T cells sorted from blood, taken in a trial of the OX40 agonist ivuxolimab. These receptors were obtained from an adult with an advanced solid tumor such as melanoma, head and neck, liver or kidney cancer.

The chain joins TRBV9 to TRBJ1-2, with 8 bases fitting TRBD1. Germline V gives CDR1 SGDLS, CDR2 YYNGEE. CDR3 length: 13 residues. The junction had 2 bases not matched to a gene; V was cut back by 3 bases and J by 4 bases. The CDR3, as DNA: TGTGCCAGCAGCGGGACAGGGCTCTATGGCTACACCTTC. It specifies CASSGTGLYGYTF. Full variable domain (rest looked up from reference TRBV9 and TRBJ1-2): DSGVTQTPKHLITATGQRVTLRCSPRSGDLSVYWYQQSLDQGLQFLIQYYNGEERAKGNILERFSAQQFPDLHSELNLSSLELGDSALYFCASSGTGLYGYTFGSGTRLTVV.

The V call is TRBV7-9, the J call TRBJ2-5; 9 bases agree with TRBD1. Germline V CDR1 and CDR2: SEHNR, FQNEAQ (reference sequence). V lost 5 bases and J lost 4; bases outside the gene matches: 11. This CDR3 is 16 amino acids long. The CDR3 sequence is CASSRGQGQGGETQYF. CDR3 nucleotide sequence: TGTGCCAGCAGCAGGGGACAGGGTCAAGGAGGAGAGACCCAGTACTTC.

This clone appeared once. The V gene is TRBV2, the J gene TRBJ1-2; D is uncertain. The CDR3 has 14 residues. Germline V lookup: CDR1 SNHLY, CDR2 FYNNEI. V dropped 3 bases and J dropped 6 bases, with 14 bases sitting between them. Written as DNA, the CDR3 is TGTGCCAGCAGTGAGGCGGGGTTGAGGGATGGCTACACCTTC. As protein: CASSEAGLRDGYTF. Full variable domain (rest looked up from reference TRBV2 and TRBJ1-2): EPEVTQTPSHQVTQMGQEVILRCVPISNHLYFYWYRQILGQKVEFLVSFYNNEISEKSEIFDDQFSVERPDGSNFTLKIRSTKLEDSAMYFCASSEAGLRDGYTFGSGTRLTVV.

The chain is built from TRBV5-6 and TRBJ2-7; 7 bases align to TRBD2. Germline trimming cut 2 bases from V and 4 bases from J; bases unmatched to any gene: 3. CDR3 size: 13 residues. CDR1 and CDR2 (germline): SGHDT, YYEEEE. The chain's CDR3 is CASSLGEGYEQYF. The CDR3 DNA reads TGTGCCAGCAGCTTAGGGGAGGGGTACGAGCAGTACTTC.

This clone was seen just once. The chain carries TRBV19 and TRBJ1-1; 10 bases line up with TRBD1. With 2 bases clipped from V and 2 bases from J, the junction kept 5 bases outside the gene matches. The CDR3 sequence is 16 residues long. Germline CDR1 is LNHDA and CDR2 is SQIVND (reference sequence). The CDR3 bases are TGTGCCAGTAGTATATTTGGGACAGGGGCAAACACTGAAGCTTTCTTT. This gives the protein CASSIFGTGANTEAFF.

This clone was found once. The chain recombines TRBV7-9 with TRBJ2-7; D gene uncertain. CDR1 is SEHNR, CDR2 FQNEAQ, per germline (reference sequence). Trimming took 1 base from V and 8 from J, leaving 12 bases between them. The CDR3 covers 13 residues. CDR3 region: CASSLVNKVQQYF. The CDR3 DNA follows: TGTGCCAGCAGCTTAGTAAATAAGGTACAGCAGTACTTC.

The rearrangement links TRBV9 to TRBJ2-7, with TRBD2 matching 9 bases. The germline gives CDR1 SGDLS, CDR2 YYNGEE. V lost 0 bases, J lost 5 bases, and 6 bases stayed unmatched. The CDR3 is 15 amino acids. DNA of the CDR3: TGTGCCAGCAGCGTAGATGCGGGGGGGGTCGACGAGCAGTACTTC. This codes for CASSVDAGGVDEQYF. Together with reference TRBV9 and TRBJ2-7, the CDR3 gives the full variable domain: DSGVTQTPKHLITATGQRVTLRCSPRSGDLSVYWYQQSLDQGLQFLIQYYNGEERAKGNILERFSAQQFPDLHSELNLSSLELGDSALYFCASSVDAGGVDEQYFGPGTRLTVT.

The chain uses TRBV11-2 and TRBJ2-2; D may be TRBD2 (6 bases). Germline assignment: CDR1 SGHAT and CDR2 FQNNGV. The V end lost 0 bases, the J end lost 0 bases, and 14 bases lay between the germline ends. The CDR3 is 18 residues long. CDR3 coding DNA: TGTGCCAGCAGCTTAGATCGGTATAGACTAGCGAACACCGGGGAGCTGTTTTTT. It translates to CASSLDRYRLANTGELFF. Variable domain in full (rest from reference TRBV11-2 and TRBJ2-2): EAGVAQSPRYKIIEKRQSVAFWCNPISGHATLYWYQQILGQGPKLLIQFQNNGVVDDSQLPKDRFSAERLKGVDSTLKIQPAKLEDSAVYLCASSLDRYRLANTGELFFGEGSRLTVL.

The chain has TRBV27 and TRBJ1-6; 8 bases line up with TRBD1. CDR1 and CDR2 from the germline V gene are MNHEY and SMNVEV (reference sequence). Trimming cost V 2 bases and J 6 bases; bases outside gene matches: 3. The CDR3 has 15 residues. The CDR3, as DNA: TGTGCCAGCAGTTTAGGGACAGGCAGTAATTCACCCCTCCACTTT. Amino acid sequence: CASSLGTGSNSPLHF.

The rearrangement uses TRBV30 and TRBJ2-7, with TRBD1 matching 10 bases. This CDR3 region has 12 residues. CDR1 and CDR2 (germline): GTSNPN, SVGIG (reference sequence). J was trimmed by 7 bases and V by 6 bases; bases with no gene match: 6. The CDR3 coding sequence is TGTGCCTGTTTGGACAGGGGGAATGAGCAGTACTTC. Its translation is CACLDRGNEQYF.

The chain joins TRBV27 to TRBJ1-1; 9 bases fit TRBD1. The CDR3 totals 13 residues. Germline lookup yields CDR1 MNHEY and CDR2 SMNVEV (reference sequence). With V trimmed by 3 bases and J by 9 bases, 5 bases remained unmatched. Written as DNA, the CDR3 is TGTGCCAGCAGTTTCGGCGGGACAGGGAAAGCTTTCTTT. It specifies CASSFGGTGKAFF.

The genes are TRBV19 and TRBJ2-1; 7 bases are shared with TRBD1. This CDR3 is built from 13 residues. CDR1 and CDR2 from the germline V gene are LNHDA and SQIVND (reference sequence). V trimming: 5 bases; J trimming: 8 bases; junction bases outside the gene matches: 6. The DNA of the CDR3 is TGTGCCAGTAGTGCACAGGGGTCGCATGAGCAGTTCTTC. Translating it yields CASSAQGSHEQFF.

The chain couples TRBV2 to TRBJ2-1; 14 positions agree with TRBD2. This CDR3 is built from 19 residues. Germline V gives CDR1 SNHLY, CDR2 FYNNEI. V shed 4 bases and J 0 bases; nucleotides not matched to a gene: 8. DNA for the CDR3: TGTGCCAGCAGTGGGAAGACTAGCGGGGGGGCCAGCTCCTACAATGAGCAGTTCTTC. This sequence encodes CASSGKTSGGASSYNEQFF.

This clone was seen only once. The J gene is TRBJ1-2, the V gene TRBV6-6; a possible D gene is TRBD1 (6 bases). Trimming took 6 bases from V and 0 from J, leaving 14 bases between them. The CDR3 covers 15 residues. Germline CDR1 reads MNHNY; CDR2 reads SVGAGI (reference sequence). CDR3 coding DNA: TGTGCCAGCAGCCAAGACAGGCTACCTAACTATGGCTACACCTTC. This encodes CASSQDRLPNYGYTF.

Here the CDR3 DNA reads TGTGCCAGCAGAGAACAGTACAACACTGAAGCTTTCTTT. Protein sequence: CASREQYNTEAFF. This chain connects TRBV6-5 to TRBJ1-1, with D unresolved. The CDR3 contains 13 residues. Looked up from germline, CDR1 is MNHEY and CDR2 is SVGAGI. V lost 6 bases, J lost 2 bases, and 10 bases lay in between.

The chain uses TRBV6-1 and TRBJ1-2; unclear D gene. Trimming removed 2 bases from V and 4 bases from J, with 11 bases in between. Per germline, CDR1 MNHNS and CDR2 SASEGT. The CDR3 is 14 residues long. The CDR3 protein is CASSENGPGYGYTF. CDR3 DNA: TGTGCCAGCAGTGAAAACGGTCCGGGCTATGGCTACACCTTC.

V and J are TRBV7-9 and TRBJ2-5; 13 positions agree with TRBD2. From germline, CDR1 is SEHNR and CDR2 FQNEAQ (reference sequence). V lost 5 bases, J lost 5 bases, and 5 bases stayed unmatched. The CDR3 has 15 amino acids. The CDR3 region has the DNA TGTGCCAGCAGCCCCGGGACTAGCGGGGCGGAGACCCAGTACTTC. As protein: CASSPGTSGAETQYF.

The J gene is TRBJ2-5, the V gene TRBV9; D is uncertain. The DNA end is a closer match to TRBJ2-7, so the J assignment may be wrong. Germline V lookup: CDR1 SGDLS, CDR2 YYNGEE. The CDR3 is 14 residues long. CDR3 in amino acids: CASSVENSWNEQYF. The DNA for the CDR3 is TGTGCCAGCAGCGTAGAGAATAGTTGGAACGAGCAGTACTTC.

This CDR3 is CAWRRFKAGELFF. The CDR3 nucleotides are TGTGCCTGGAGGCGATTCAAGGCCGGGGAGCTGTTTTTT. V gene TRBV30 combines with J gene TRBJ2-2; D call uncertain. The germline V gene encodes CDR1 GTSNPN and CDR2 SVGIG (reference sequence). The CDR3 is made up of 13 amino acids. Trimming took off 3 bases at V and 6 bases at J, with 11 bases between the two ends.

The chain combines TRBV15 with TRBJ1-5, with D possibly matching TRBD1 (6 bases). The CDR3 is 15 residues long. The ends were cut back, 6 bases at V and 4 bases at J, with 16 bases in the middle. The V gene's germline CDR1 is LNHNV and CDR2 YYDKDF (reference sequence). CDR3 DNA sequence: TGTGCCACCAGACTGGACAGTCAACTTAATCAGCCCCAGCATTTT. It codes for CATRLDSQLNQPQHF.